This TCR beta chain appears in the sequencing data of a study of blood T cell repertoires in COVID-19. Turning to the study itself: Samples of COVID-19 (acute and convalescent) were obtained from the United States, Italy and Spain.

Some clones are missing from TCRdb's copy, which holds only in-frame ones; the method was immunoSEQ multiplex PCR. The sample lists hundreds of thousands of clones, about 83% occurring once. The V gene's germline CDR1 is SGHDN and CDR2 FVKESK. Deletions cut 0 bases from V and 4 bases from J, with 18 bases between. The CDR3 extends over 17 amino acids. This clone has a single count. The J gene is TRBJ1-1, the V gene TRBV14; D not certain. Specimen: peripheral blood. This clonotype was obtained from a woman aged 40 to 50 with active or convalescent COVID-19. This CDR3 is CASSQDPRGWRATEAFF. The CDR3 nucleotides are TGTGCCAGCAGCCAAGACCCCAGAGGGTGGAGGGCCACTGAAGCTTTCTTT.